This entry concerns a single T cell receptor beta chain. Germline loops: CDR1 SGHRS, CDR2 YFSETQ. CDR3 length: 16 amino acids. V lost 1 base, J lost 2 bases, and 10 bases lay in between. The sample comes from a study of OX40 agonist ivuxolimab in advanced cancers. Sequencing used immunoSEQ multiplex PCR; TCRdb keeps in-frame clones, though not all of them. The sample has some 74,000 clones, 90% seen once; the top ten hold less than 0.35%. This TCR derives from an adult with an advanced solid tumor such as melanoma, head and neck, liver or kidney cancer. This sequence joins TRBV5-1 and TRBJ1-6; D remains ambiguous. This specimen was CD4+ or CD8+ T cells sorted from blood, taken in a trial of the OX40 agonist ivuxolimab. The CDR3 reads CASSLILRAYNSPLHF. Here the CDR3 DNA reads TGCGCCAGCAGCTTGATATTGAGAGCCTATAATTCACCCCTCCACTTT.